The TCR beta chain described here comes from a study of blood T cell dynamics during melanoma immunotherapy. Study as a whole: Metastatic melanoma patients received first-line pembrolizumab or nivolumab plus ipilimumab.

Regarding this clone: Its antigen is unidentified.

Broader study findings: PBMC repertoires of eventual disease-control patients split at W3 into clonality or diversity gains.

CDR1 is LNHDA, CDR2 SQIVND, per germline (reference sequence). This CDR3 region has 11 residues. J gave up 8 bases and V 10 bases, and 5 bases lay outside the gene matches. Stated time point: pre-treatment baseline. At 12 weeks after first infusion, RECIST 1.1 defined response for most patients. Method: immunoSEQ multiplex PCR; TCRdb's copy keeps in-frame clones and lacks some. The sample carries fewer than 25,000 clones, about 90% recorded once. The TCR sequence derives from a human donor with melanoma. The chain has TRBV19 and TRBJ2-3; TRBD2 matches at 8 bases. The sample here was blood, taken from a patient treated with checkpoint blockade. The CDR3 DNA is TGTGCCACCAAGGCGGGAGGTACGCAGTATTTT. It specifies CATKAGGTQYF. The variable domain in full, completed from reference TRBV19 and TRBJ2-3, reads DGGITQSPKYLFRKEGQNVTLSCEQNLNHDAMYWYRQDPGQGLRLIYYSQIVNDFQKGDIAEGYSVSREKKESFPLTVTSAQKNPTAFYLCATKAGGTQYFGPGTRLTVL.